This T cell receptor (beta chain) is from a study of blood T cell repertoires in COVID-19. Turning to the study itself: From the United States, Italy and Spain came samples of acute and convalescent COVID-19.

Authors' data handling: Counts of nucleated cells, estimated from reference gene primer amplification, were obtained. Repertoires were generated with immunoSEQ multiplex PCR, while TCRdb's copy carries only in-frame clones and drops some. The D gene and trimming were derived from the DNA, and the V and J assignments and clone size from that table. The sample has around 100,000 clones; about 90% are singletons. Seattle cases were enrolled at active infection and followed longitudinally. Germline assignment: CDR1 SGHRS and CDR2 YFSETQ. V shed 1 base and J shed 1 base, with 8 bases lying between them. This CDR3 region has 14 residues.

The clonotype was recovered from a woman between 50 and 59 years old with COVID-19, enrolled during active disease. The sequencing sample was made of peripheral blood. This chain uses TRBV5-1 with TRBJ1-1; TRBD1 is a possible D gene (5 bases). The CDR3 DNA follows: TGCGCCAGCAGCTTGATACAGGAGAACACTGAAGCTTTCTTT. Amino acid sequence: CASSLIQENTEAFF.